A single sample is the source of the 16 T cell receptor beta chains below, sequenced in a study of spatial heterogeneity in lung cancer. Time point in this sample: sample taken at primary tumor resection. The input material, whole RNA from tumor, nontumor lung or frozen PBMC, was sequenced unsorted. Using its own MiXCR run on the 5' RACE reads, TCRdb lists one record per CDR3 protein. This table holds under 100,000 distinct CDR3 sequences, roughly 9.5% found once. The source material was PBMCs, sampled at surgery. These receptors originate from a male donor with early-stage non-small cell lung cancer.

The rearrangement uses TRBV5-1 and TRBJ1-3, with no clear D. CDR1 is SGHRS, CDR2 YFSETQ, per germline. CDR3 length: 17 amino acids. V lost 4 bases and J lost 0, with 17 bases in between. For the CDR3, the DNA is TGCGCCAGCAGCCCCTCCTCGGGAAGGGCCTCTGGAAACACCATATATTTT. Protein: CASSPSSGRASGNTIYF.

This clonotype was counted at least ten times. The missing conserved phenylalanine or tryptophan at the end of this CDR3 makes a read error likely. It is unclear where the CDR3 begins or ends on the DNA, so no DNA is shown, and the CDR3 is as TCRdb lists it. The gene calls are TRBV29-1 and TRBJ2-3; TRBD1, the D gene given by the table, was not confirmed from the DNA. Germline CDR1 reads SQVTM; CDR2 reads ANQGSEA. The CDR3 spans 11 residues, counting both ends. The chain's CDR3 is CSVEDGTGGGL.

The V call is TRBV7-2, the J call TRBJ2-3; 9 nucleotides match TRBD2. Germline lookup yields CDR1 SGHTA and CDR2 FQGNSA. With V trimmed by 1 base and J by 6 bases, 5 bases remained unmatched. The CDR3 spans 15 residues. This CDR3 reads CASSLVRGGDDTQYF. In nucleotides, the CDR3 is TGTGCCAGCAGCTTAGTGCGGGGGGGCGACGATACGCAGTATTTT. Combining the CDR3 with reference TRBV7-2 and TRBJ2-3 gives the whole variable domain GAGVSQSPSNKVTEKGKDVELRCDPISGHTALYWYRQSLGQGLEFLIYFQGNSAPDKSGLPSDRFSAERTGGSVSTLTIQRTQQEDSAVYLCASSLVRGGDDTQYFGPGTRLTVL.

This clonotype was seen at least ten times. The chain employs TRBV9 and TRBJ2-5; tentatively, D is TRBD2 (6 bases). CDR1 and CDR2 (germline): SGDLS, YYNGEE. V lost 2 bases, J lost 1 base, and 15 bases lay in between. This CDR3 comprises 16 residues. The CDR3, as DNA: TGTGCCAGCAGCGTTTCAGGGAGGCGTTCCCAAGAGACCCAGTACTTC. Amino acid sequence: CASSVSGRRSQETQYF.

This clonotype appeared a few times. The DNA for the CDR3 is TGTGCCAGCAGCTACTTGGACGGGAACACTGAAGCTTTCTTT. It codes for CASSYLDGNTEAFF. The chain carries TRBV7-2 and TRBJ1-1; D remains ambiguous. The CDR3 sequence is 14 residues long. The ends were cut back, 4 bases at V and 1 base at J, with 10 bases in the middle. Germline loops: CDR1 SGHTA, CDR2 FQGNSA.

This clonotype was recorded at least ten times. The CDR3 DNA is TGTGCCAGCAGCTTAGAGGGGGCGCCGGAAAAACTGTTTTTT. Translation: CASSLEGAPEKLFF. The chain recombines TRBV7-6 with TRBJ1-4, with 7 bases fitting TRBD1. The germline V gene encodes CDR1 SGHVS and CDR2 FNYEAQ. This CDR3 comprises 14 residues. V shed 1 base, J shed 8 bases, and the junction held 4 bases outside the gene matches.

This clonotype was observed a handful of times. The chain combines TRBV29-1 with TRBJ2-5; D unclear. The germline V and J ends were trimmed by 3 bases and 1 base, with 9 bases remaining between them. In germline, CDR1 is SQVTM, CDR2 ANQGSEA. The length of the CDR3 is 13 residues. The CDR3 loop reads CSVEANLQETQYF. Here the CDR3 DNA reads TGCAGCGTTGAGGCAAATCTCCAAGAGACCCAGTACTTC.

This clonotype is a singleton in its sample. The chain couples TRBV29-1 to TRBJ2-7; TRBD1 is a possible D gene (6 bases). The ends were cut back, 3 bases at V and 3 bases at J, with 9 bases in the middle. The CDR3 contains 12 residues. Germline V lookup: CDR1 SQVTM, CDR2 ANQGSEA. CDR3 amino acids: CSVETGNYEQYF. In DNA, the CDR3 is TGCAGCGTTGAGACAGGAAACTACGAGCAGTACTTC.

This clonotype has only a few counts. The gene calls are TRBV2 and TRBJ1-6; a weak D match, TRBD1 (5 bases). This CDR3 has 14 amino acids. V dropped 6 bases and J dropped 4 bases, with 10 bases sitting between them. CDR1 is SNHLY, CDR2 FYNNEI, per germline. The CDR3 region has the DNA TGTGCCAGCAGCGGGGACGGTTATAATTCACCCCTCCACTTT. It yields the protein CASSGDGYNSPLHF. The full variable domain, its missing parts supplied by reference TRBV2 and TRBJ1-6, is EPEVTQTPSHQVTQMGQEVILRCVPISNHLYFYWYRQILGQKVEFLVSFYNNEISEKSEIFDDQFSVERPDGSNFTLKIRSTKLEDSAMYFCASSGDGYNSPLHFGNGTRLTVT.

This clonotype was seen only a few times. The chain is built from TRBV28 and TRBJ2-4; unclear D gene. V dropped 6 bases and J dropped 1 base, with 16 bases sitting between them. The germline gives CDR1 MDHEN, CDR2 SYDVKM. CDR3 length: 16 amino acids. Here the CDR3 reads CASSLGGDRAKNIQYF. The CDR3 nucleotides are TGTGCCAGCAGCCTGGGTGGAGATAGGGCCAAAAACATTCAGTACTTC.

This clonotype was seen at least ten times. The genes are TRBV18 and TRBJ2-3; TRBD1 might be the D (6 bases). CDR3 size: 15 residues. Germline CDR1 is KGHSH and CDR2 is LQKENI. The V end was cut by 2 bases, the J end by 6 bases, with 15 bases between. CDR3 in DNA: TGTGCCAGCTCACCATTGGCAGGGGTGGCGGATACGCAGTATTTT. Translation: CASSPLAGVADTQYF.

The CDR3 protein is CASSLREGGLPQHF. CDR3 sequence (DNA): TGTGCCAGCAGTCTACGGGAAGGGGGTTTGCCCCAGCATTTT. This chain joins TRBV12-3 or TRBV12-4 and TRBJ1-5; tentatively, D is TRBD1 (6 bases). Trimming removed 5 bases at V and 9 bases at J, with 17 bases between. The CDR3 loop spans 14 amino acids.

There are a few counts of this clonotype. V is TRBV20-1 and J is TRBJ2-1, with TRBD2 identical over 7 bases. CDR1 is DFQATT, CDR2 SNEGSKA, per germline (reference sequence). The length of the CDR3 is 15 residues. J gave up 9 bases and V 6 bases, and 17 bases lay outside the gene matches. CDR3 sequence: CSALWGEGRSREQFF. In DNA, the CDR3 is TGCAGTGCCCTGTGGGGGGAGGGCCGGTCACGTGAGCAGTTCTTC.

This clonotype was recorded a few times. Here the CDR3 DNA reads TGCGCCAGCAGCTTTCAAACAGGCTCCTACAATGAGCAGTTCTTC. Encoded protein: CASSFQTGSYNEQFF. This chain links TRBV5-1 with TRBJ2-1, with a weak D call TRBD1 (5 bases). The CDR3 length is 15 residues. Germline V gives CDR1 SGHRS, CDR2 YFSETQ. V lost 2 bases, J lost 0 bases, and 9 bases lay in between.

This clonotype appeared many times. V is TRBV6-6 and J is TRBJ1-6, with TRBD1 as a possible D gene (6 bases). The ends were cut back, 3 bases at V and 7 bases at J, with 16 bases in the middle. This CDR3 is built from 16 residues. From germline, CDR1 is MNHNY and CDR2 SVGAGI (reference sequence). CDR3 protein: CASSYLLDSRNSPLHF. The CDR3 nucleotides read TGTGCCAGCAGTTATCTGTTGGACAGCAGGAATTCACCCCTCCACTTT.

This clonotype was seen a few times. The V and J genes are TRBV19 and TRBJ2-3; 8 nucleotides line up with TRBD1. The CDR3 runs 19 residues. V lost 5 bases, J lost 0 bases, and 16 bases stayed unmatched. Germline V gene data show CDR1 as LNHDA and CDR2 as SQIVND (reference sequence). In DNA, the CDR3 is TGTGCCAGTAGTGGACCTACAGGGGGTTCTGTTGTGAGCACAGATACGCAGTATTTT. Its protein product is CASSGPTGGSVVSTDTQYF.